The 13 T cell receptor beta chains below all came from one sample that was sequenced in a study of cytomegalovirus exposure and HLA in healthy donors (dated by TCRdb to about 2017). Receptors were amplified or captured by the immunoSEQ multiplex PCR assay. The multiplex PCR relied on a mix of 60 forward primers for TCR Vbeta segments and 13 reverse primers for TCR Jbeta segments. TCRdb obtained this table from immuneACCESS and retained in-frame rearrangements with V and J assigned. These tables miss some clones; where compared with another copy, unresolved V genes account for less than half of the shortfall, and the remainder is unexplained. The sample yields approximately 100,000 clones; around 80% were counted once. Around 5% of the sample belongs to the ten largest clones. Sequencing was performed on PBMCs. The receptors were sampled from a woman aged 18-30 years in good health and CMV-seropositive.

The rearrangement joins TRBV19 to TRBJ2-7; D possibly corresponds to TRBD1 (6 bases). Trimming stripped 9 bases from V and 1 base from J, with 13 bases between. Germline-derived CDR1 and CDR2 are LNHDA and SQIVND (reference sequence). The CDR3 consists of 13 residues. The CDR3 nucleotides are TGTGCCAGCAAACAGGGTCCTTCCTACGAGCAGTACTTC. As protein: CASKQGPSYEQYF.

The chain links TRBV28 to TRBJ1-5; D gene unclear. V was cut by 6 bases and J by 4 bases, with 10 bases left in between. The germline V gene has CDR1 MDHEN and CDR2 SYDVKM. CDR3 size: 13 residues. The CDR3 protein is CASSPLRNQPQHF. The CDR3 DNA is TGTGCCAGCAGCCCCCTGAGGAATCAGCCCCAGCATTTT.

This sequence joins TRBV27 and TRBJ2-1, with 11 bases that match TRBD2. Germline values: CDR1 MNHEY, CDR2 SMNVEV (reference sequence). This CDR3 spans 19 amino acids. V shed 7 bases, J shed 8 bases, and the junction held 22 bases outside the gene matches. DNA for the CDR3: TGTGCCAGCAATATAGCGGGAGGGCCATGGCAGACCTCTACAGATGAGCAGTTCTTC. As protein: CASNIAGGPWQTSTDEQFF.

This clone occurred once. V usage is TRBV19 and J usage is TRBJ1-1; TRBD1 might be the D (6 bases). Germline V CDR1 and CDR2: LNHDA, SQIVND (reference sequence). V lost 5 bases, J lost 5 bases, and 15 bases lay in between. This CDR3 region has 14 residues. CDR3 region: CASSVTGMETEAFF. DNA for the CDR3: TGTGCCAGTAGTGTCACAGGGATGGAAACTGAAGCTTTCTTT.

DNA for the CDR3: TGTGCCAGCAGTTCGACAGGGAACTATGGCTACACCTTC. This translates into CASSSTGNYGYTF. V gene TRBV28 combines with J gene TRBJ1-2; 7 bases match TRBD1. Germline V gives CDR1 MDHEN, CDR2 SYDVKM. The CDR3 runs 13 residues. Trimming cost V 4 bases and J 2 bases; bases outside gene matches: 1.

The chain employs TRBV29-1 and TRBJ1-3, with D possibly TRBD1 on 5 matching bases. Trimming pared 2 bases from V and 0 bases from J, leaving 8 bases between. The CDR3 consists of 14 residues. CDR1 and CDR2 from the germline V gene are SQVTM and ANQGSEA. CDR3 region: CSVESGNSGNTIYF. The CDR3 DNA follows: TGCAGCGTTGAATCAGGGAACTCTGGAAACACCATATATTTT.

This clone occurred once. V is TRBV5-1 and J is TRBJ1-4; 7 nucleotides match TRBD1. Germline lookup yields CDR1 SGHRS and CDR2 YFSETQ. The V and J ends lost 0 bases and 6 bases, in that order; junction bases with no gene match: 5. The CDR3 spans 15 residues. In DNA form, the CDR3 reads TGCGCCAGCAGCTTGGGGACAGGTAGAGATGAAAAACTGTTTTTT. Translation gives CASSLGTGRDEKLFF.

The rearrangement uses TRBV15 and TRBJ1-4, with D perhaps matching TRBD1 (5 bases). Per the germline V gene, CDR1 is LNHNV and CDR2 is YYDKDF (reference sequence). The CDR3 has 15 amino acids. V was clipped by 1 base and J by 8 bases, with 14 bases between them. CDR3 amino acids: CATSRATGEGEKLFF. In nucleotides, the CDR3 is TGTGCCACCAGCAGAGCCACGGGGGAAGGGGAAAAACTGTTTTTT.

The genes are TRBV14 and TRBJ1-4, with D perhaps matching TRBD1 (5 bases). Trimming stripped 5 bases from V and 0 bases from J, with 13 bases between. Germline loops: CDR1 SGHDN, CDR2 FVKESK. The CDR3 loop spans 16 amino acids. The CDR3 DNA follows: TGTGCCAGCAGCTCGACAGCTTTTGCAACTAATGAAAAACTGTTTTTT. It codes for CASSSTAFATNEKLFF.

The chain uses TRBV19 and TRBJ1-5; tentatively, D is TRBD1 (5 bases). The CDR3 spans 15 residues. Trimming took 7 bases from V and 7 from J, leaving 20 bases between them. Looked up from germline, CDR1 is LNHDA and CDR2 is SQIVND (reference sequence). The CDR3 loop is CASTLSGPRGQPQHF. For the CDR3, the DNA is TGTGCCAGTACTCTCTCAGGGCCTAGGGGACAGCCCCAGCATTTT. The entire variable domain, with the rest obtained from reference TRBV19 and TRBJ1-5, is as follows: DGGITQSPKYLFRKEGQNVTLSCEQNLNHDAMYWYRQDPGQGLRLIYYSQIVNDFQKGDIAEGYSVSREKKESFPLTVTSAQKNPTAFYLCASTLSGPRGQPQHFGDGTRLSIL.

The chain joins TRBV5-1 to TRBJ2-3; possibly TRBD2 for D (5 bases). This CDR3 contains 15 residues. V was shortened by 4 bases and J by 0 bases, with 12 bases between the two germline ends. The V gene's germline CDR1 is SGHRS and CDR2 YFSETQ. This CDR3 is CASSLEAVSTDTQYF. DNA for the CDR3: TGCGCCAGCAGCCTAGAAGCGGTTAGCACAGATACGCAGTATTTT.

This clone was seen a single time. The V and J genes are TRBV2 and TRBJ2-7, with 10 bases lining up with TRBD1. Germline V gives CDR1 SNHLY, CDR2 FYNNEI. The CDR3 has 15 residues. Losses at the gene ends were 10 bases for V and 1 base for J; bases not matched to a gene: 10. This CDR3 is CATSLGQGGSYEQYF. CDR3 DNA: TGTGCCACCAGCTTAGGACAGGGGGGGTCCTACGAGCAGTACTTC.

DNA for the CDR3: TGTGCCAGCAGCCCTACGACAGGGCCCAAAAACATTCAGTACTTC. Translation: CASSPTTGPKNIQYF. The V call is TRBV6-6, the J call TRBJ2-4, with TRBD1 matching over 7 bases. The V segment lost 6 bases and the J segment 2 bases; nucleotides outside the gene matches: 7. Germline CDR1 reads MNHNY; CDR2 reads SVGAGI (reference sequence). The CDR3 sequence is 15 residues long.